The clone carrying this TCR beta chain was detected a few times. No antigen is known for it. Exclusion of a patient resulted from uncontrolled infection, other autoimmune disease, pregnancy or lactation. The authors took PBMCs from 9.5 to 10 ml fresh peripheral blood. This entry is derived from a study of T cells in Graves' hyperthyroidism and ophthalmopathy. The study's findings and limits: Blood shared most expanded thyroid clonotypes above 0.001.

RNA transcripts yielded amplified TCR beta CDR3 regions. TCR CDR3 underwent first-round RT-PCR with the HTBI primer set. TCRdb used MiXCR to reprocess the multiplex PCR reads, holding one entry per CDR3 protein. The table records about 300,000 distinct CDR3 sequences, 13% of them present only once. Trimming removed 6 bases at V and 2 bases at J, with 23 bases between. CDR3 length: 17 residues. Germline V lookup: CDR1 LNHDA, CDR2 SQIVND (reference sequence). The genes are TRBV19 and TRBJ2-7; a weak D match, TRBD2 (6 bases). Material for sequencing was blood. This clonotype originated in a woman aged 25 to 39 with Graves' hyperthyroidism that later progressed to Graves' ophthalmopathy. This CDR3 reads CASSPMVFERVTYEQYF. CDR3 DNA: TGTGCCAGTAGCCCCATGGTTTTCGAGCGGGTGACCTACGAGCAGTACTTC.